This TCR beta chain was obtained from a study of blood T cell repertoires in COVID-19. Method: immunoSEQ multiplex PCR; TCRdb's copy keeps in-frame clones and lacks some. The repertoire holds some 220,000 clones, with about three quarters as singletons. This clone showed up just a few times. V shed 5 bases and J 2 bases; nucleotides not matched to a gene: 5. The length of the CDR3 is 16 residues. Per the germline V gene, CDR1 is KGHDR and CDR2 is SFDVKD. What was sequenced was peripheral blood. The receptor's source is a woman between 65 and 79 years old with acute or convalescent COVID-19. V usage is TRBV24-1 and J usage is TRBJ1-4, with 9 bases identical to TRBD1. The CDR3 reads CATSGGTGTTNEKLFF. CDR3 in DNA: TGTGCCACCAGTGGAGGGACAGGGACTACTAATGAAAAACTGTTTTTT.